Shown below are 32 T cell receptor beta chains from a single sample sequenced in a study of graft-versus-host responses after intestinal transplantation. Sequencing was performed with immunoSEQ multiplex PCR; in TCRdb, only in-frame clones are kept and a portion is missing. The profile shows about 51,000 clones, approximately 95% of them singletons. No antigen is known for these receptors. The source was unstimulated CD8+ T cells sorted from spleen or lymph node cells, collected before transplant. The receptors stem from a human donor who was the organ donor for an intestinal transplant.

Written as DNA, the CDR3 is TGCGCCAGCAGCTCCGGACAGGGGATCGACGAGCAGTACTTC. Residues: CASSSGQGIDEQYF. The rearrangement uses TRBV5-1 and TRBJ2-7, with 9 bases fitting TRBD1. The CDR3 spans 14 residues. The germline gives CDR1 SGHRS, CDR2 YFSETQ. V dropped 3 bases and J dropped 5; count of bases not matched to a gene: 6.

This chain uses TRBV7-8 with TRBJ2-7, with 7 positions matching TRBD1. Trimming cost V 4 bases and J 3 bases; bases outside gene matches: 3. CDR1 SGHVS and CDR2 FQNEAQ come from the germline V gene. This CDR3 is built from 13 residues. This CDR3 reads CASSSGQRYEQYF. The CDR3 nucleotides read TGTGCCAGCAGCTCGGGACAGCGCTACGAGCAGTACTTC.

The rearrangement joins TRBV5-1 to TRBJ2-7, with D hard to call. V lost 0 bases and J lost 5, with 12 bases in between. CDR1 and CDR2 from the germline V gene are SGHRS and YFSETQ. This CDR3 is 14 amino acids long. The CDR3: CASSLAALPNEQYF. DNA for the CDR3: TGCGCCAGCAGCTTGGCTGCGCTCCCCAACGAGCAGTACTTC.

The CDR3 DNA follows: TGCAGCGTTGAGTCAGGGAACGATGAGCAGTTCTTC. It yields the protein CSVESGNDEQFF. The genes are TRBV29-1 and TRBJ2-1, with D possibly being TRBD1 (5 bases). The CDR3 sequence is 12 residues long. Trimming pared 3 bases from V and 8 bases from J, leaving 11 bases between. The germline gives CDR1 SQVTM, CDR2 ANQGSEA.

The gene calls are TRBV4-2 and TRBJ2-7; maybe TRBD1 (6 bases). This CDR3 spans 14 amino acids. The ends were cut back, 0 bases at V and 3 bases at J, with 9 bases in the middle. The germline V gene encodes CDR1 LGHNA and CDR2 YNFKEQ. Written as DNA, the CDR3 is TGTGCCAGCAGCCAAGATAGAGGGGGCTACGAGCAGTACTTC. Translating gives CASSQDRGGYEQYF.

In DNA form, the CDR3 reads TGTGCCAGCAGCGCGAGTCCCGAGACAGGGATTTTCAAGAACTATGGCTACACCTTC. Amino acid sequence: CASSASPETGIFKNYGYTF. The V call is TRBV9, the J call TRBJ1-2, with 7 bases fitting TRBD1. The CDR3 totals 19 residues. CDR1 and CDR2 (germline): SGDLS, YYNGEE. Trimming removed 3 bases from V and 2 bases from J; junction bases left unmatched: 19.

CDR3 protein: CASGSTVLTGVSYEQYF. In nucleotides, the CDR3 is TGTGCTAGTGGCTCAACGGTCCTGACGGGGGTCAGCTACGAGCAGTACTTC. The chain employs TRBV12-5 and TRBJ2-7; tentative D call: TRBD2 (6 bases). The CDR3 has 17 amino acids. CDR1 is LGHNT, CDR2 FRNRAP, per germline. Trimming shortened V by 6 bases and J by 3 bases, and 24 bases separated the two germline ends.

The J gene is TRBJ2-3, the V gene TRBV7-9, with 10 bases aligning to TRBD2. The germline gives CDR1 SEHNR, CDR2 FQNEAQ (reference sequence). V lost 3 bases and J lost 2; bases outside the gene matches: 8. The CDR3 is made up of 17 amino acids. CDR3 loop: CASSLLLAGVSTDTQYF. In nucleotides, the CDR3 is TGTGCCAGCAGCTTGCTGCTAGCGGGGGTTTCCACAGATACGCAGTATTTT.

This chain connects TRBV28 to TRBJ2-7; no firm D call. The germline V and J ends were trimmed by 3 bases and 1 base, with 7 bases remaining between them. The germline V gene encodes CDR1 MDHEN and CDR2 SYDVKM. CDR3 size: 13 residues. CDR3 amino acids: CASSFAESYEQYF. CDR3 DNA: TGTGCCAGCAGTTTCGCGGAATCCTACGAGCAGTACTTC.

The CDR3 region is CASSFSLAGGVADTQYF. The CDR3 nucleotides read TGTGCCAGCAGCTTCTCACTAGCGGGGGGTGTAGCAGATACGCAGTATTTT. The V call is TRBV7-8, the J call TRBJ2-3; TRBD2 matches 12 bases. J gave up 4 bases and V 3 bases, and 8 bases lay outside the gene matches. In germline, CDR1 is SGHVS, CDR2 FQNEAQ. The CDR3 loop spans 17 amino acids.

J is TRBJ1-2 and V is TRBV27; D is undetermined. This CDR3 comprises 13 residues. CDR1 and CDR2 (germline): MNHEY, SMNVEV (reference sequence). Between the trimmed V and J ends, which lost 4 bases and 4 bases, there was a span of 10 bases. DNA of the CDR3: TGTGCCAGCAGTTCAGGACGGACCTATGGCTACACCTTC. Amino acid sequence: CASSSGRTYGYTF.

For this clone: Other DNA sequences in this specimen translate into the identical CDR3. The J gene is TRBJ2-7, the V gene TRBV11-2, with TRBD2 matching over 13 bases. The CDR3 totals 16 residues. J was trimmed by 2 bases and V by 3 bases; bases with no gene match: 4. The germline CDR1 and CDR2 sequences are SGHAT and FQNNGV. CDR3 nucleotide sequence: TGTGCCAGCAGCTTCGGACTAGCGGGGGCAACCTACGAGCAGTACTTC. Translated, it gives CASSFGLAGATYEQYF.

V usage is TRBV5-4 and J usage is TRBJ1-2, with D unclear. Germline CDR1 is SGHNT and CDR2 is YYREEE (reference sequence). Trimming pared 5 bases from V and 3 bases from J, leaving 5 bases between. This CDR3 spans 11 amino acids. DNA of the CDR3: TGTGCCAGCAGTTCGGACTATGGCTACACCTTC. As protein: CASSSDYGYTF.

A single count supports this clone. The rearrangement uses TRBV7-9 and TRBJ1-4, with 10 bases identical to TRBD1. The CDR3 spans 14 residues. Trimming removed 5 bases from V and 9 bases from J; junction bases left unmatched: 6. Per the germline V gene, CDR1 is SEHNR and CDR2 is FQNEAQ (reference sequence). This CDR3 reads CASSRGQGIQKLFF. In DNA form, the CDR3 reads TGTGCCAGCAGCCGGGGACAGGGGATCCAAAAACTGTTTTTT. The complete variable domain, with remaining parts taken from reference TRBV7-9 and TRBJ1-4, reads DTGVSQNPRHKITKRGQNVTFRCDPISEHNRLYWYRQTLGQGPEFLTYFQNEAQLEKSRLLSDRFSAERPKGSFSTLEIQRTEQGDSAMYLCASSRGQGIQKLFFGSGTQLSVL.

V gene TRBV5-6 combines with J gene TRBJ1-1; TRBD1 matches at 7 bases. The germline V gene encodes CDR1 SGHDT and CDR2 YYEEEE. This CDR3 has 17 residues. V lost 1 base to trimming and J lost 4 bases; unmatched junction nucleotides: 13. Here the CDR3 DNA reads TGTGCCAGCAGCTTGTATCCCGACAGGGAGGGGGGCACTGAAGCTTTCTTT. This encodes CASSLYPDREGGTEAFF.

The chain carries TRBV2 and TRBJ2-7, with TRBD2 as a possible D gene (5 bases). The CDR3 consists of 13 residues. Per the germline V gene, CDR1 is SNHLY and CDR2 is FYNNEI. The V end lost 6 bases, the J end lost 7 bases, and 16 bases lay between the germline ends. For the CDR3, the DNA is TGTGCCAGCAGCCCGGGAAGGTCTTGGGAGCAGTACTTC. This encodes CASSPGRSWEQYF.

The rearrangement uses TRBV10-3 and TRBJ1-5; D is unresolved. Germline CDR1 is ENHRY and CDR2 is SYGVKD. The V end lost 7 bases, the J end lost 9 bases, and 10 bases lay between the germline ends. This CDR3 has 11 amino acids. This CDR3 reads CAINEGGPQHF. The DNA of the CDR3 is TGTGCCATCAACGAGGGAGGGCCCCAGCATTTT.

The chain combines TRBV30 with TRBJ1-1; D gene unclear. CDR1 is GTSNPN and CDR2 is SVGIG in the germline V gene (reference sequence). Trimming shortened V by 1 base and J by 8 bases, and 8 bases separated the two germline ends. There are 11 residues in the CDR3. The CDR3 nucleotides are TGTGCCTGGAGTGAGGAGCGGGAAGCTTTCTTT. Protein sequence: CAWSEEREAFF.

The chain uses TRBV6-5 and TRBJ2-2; D remains unclear. V was cut by 2 bases and J by 2 bases, with 3 bases left in between. Looked up from germline, CDR1 is MNHEY and CDR2 is SVGAGI. The CDR3 loop spans 13 amino acids. As DNA, the CDR3 is TGTGCCAGCAGTTACCATAACACCGGGGAGCTGTTTTTT. Protein sequence: CASSYHNTGELFF.

The genes are TRBV11-2 and TRBJ2-5; D possibly corresponds to TRBD1 (5 bases). The J call may be faulty, since TRBJ2-7 better matches the DNA end. Germline CDR1 reads SGHAT; CDR2 reads FQNNGV. This CDR3 is 12 amino acids long. The CDR3 protein is CASSSDSYEQYF. The DNA for the CDR3 is TGTGCCAGCAGCAGCGACAGCTACGAGCAGTACTTC.

This rearrangement joins TRBV5-4 to TRBJ2-3, with a weak D call TRBD2 (5 bases). The germline gives CDR1 SGHNT, CDR2 YYREEE (reference sequence). The length of the CDR3 is 12 residues. V was clipped by 7 bases and J by 4 bases, with 10 bases between them. CDR3 region: CASRGEADTQYF. CDR3 coding DNA: TGTGCCAGCCGGGGAGAGGCAGATACGCAGTATTTT.

The chain recombines TRBV4-1 with TRBJ2-3; the D is unclear. Trimming took 4 bases from V and 2 from J, leaving 7 bases between them. There are 13 residues in the CDR3. CDR1 is MGHRA and CDR2 is YSYEKL in the germline V gene. Written as DNA, the CDR3 is TGCGCCAGCAGCCCGACGGCCACAGATACGCAGTATTTT. Its translation: CASSPTATDTQYF.

The genes are TRBV11-3 and TRBJ2-3, with D unresolved. Germline V gene data show CDR1 as SGHNT and CDR2 as YENEEA. This CDR3 contains 14 residues. Trimming shortened V by 4 bases and J by 6 bases, and 14 bases separated the two germline ends. CDR3 sequence: CASSSITQLDTQYF. DNA of the CDR3: TGTGCCAGCAGCTCGATAACGCAGTTGGATACGCAGTATTTT.

The chain carries TRBV15 and TRBJ2-5; tentatively, D is TRBD2 (6 bases). Deletions cut 0 bases from V and 5 bases from J, with 13 bases between. Germline CDR1 reads LNHNV; CDR2 reads YYDKDF (reference sequence). The CDR3 has 15 residues. This CDR3 reads CATSRDVPGEETQYF. The CDR3 bases are TGTGCCACCAGCAGAGATGTGCCGGGGGAGGAGACCCAGTACTTC.

This chain joins TRBV5-1 and TRBJ2-1, with 7 bases aligning to TRBD2. Germline-derived CDR1 and CDR2 are SGHRS and YFSETQ. The CDR3 extends over 17 amino acids. J gave up 0 bases and V 3 bases, and 9 bases lay outside the gene matches. The CDR3, as DNA: TGCGCCAGCAGCTCCCATACCCGGGACTACTCCTACAATGAGCAGTTCTTC. It yields the protein CASSSHTRDYSYNEQFF.

This clone was counted between two and nine times. This sequence joins TRBV9 and TRBJ2-5, with a possible D match to TRBD2 (7 bases). The CDR3 runs to 17 residues. Germline V gene sequence: CDR1 SGDLS, CDR2 YYNGEE. Trimming stripped 4 bases from V and 0 bases from J, with 19 bases between. The CDR3 DNA reads as TGTGCCAGCAGCAAAGAGGGGGGGGCGACGTACCAAGAGACCCAGTACTTC. Protein sequence: CASSKEGGATYQETQYF.

The V gene is TRBV5-4, the J gene TRBJ1-1; 7 bases agree with TRBD1. Germline-derived CDR1 and CDR2 are SGHNT and YYREEE (reference sequence). This CDR3 is 13 amino acids long. The CDR3 region is CAWSRGTNTEAFF. CDR3 coding DNA: TGTGCGTGGAGCAGGGGGACGAACACTGAAGCTTTCTTT.

This sequence joins TRBV10-1 and TRBJ2-2; D gene uncertain. CDR1 is WNHNN and CDR2 is SYGVQD in the germline V gene (reference sequence). V was pared by 0 bases and J by 4 bases, with 18 bases between. The CDR3 extends over 18 amino acids. The DNA for the CDR3 is TGCGCCAGCAGTGAGTCACCCCCTTCTCACGAGCCCACCGGGGAGCTGTTTTTT. It encodes CASSESPPSHEPTGELFF.

J is TRBJ1-2 and V is TRBV2; D is possibly TRBD1 (5 bases). Germline-derived CDR1 and CDR2 are SNHLY and FYNNEI. Deletions cut 0 bases from V and 0 bases from J, with 11 bases between. There are 16 residues in the CDR3. The CDR3 sequence: CASSEALGGANYGYTF. The CDR3, as DNA: TGTGCCAGCAGTGAAGCGCTTGGGGGGGCTAACTATGGCTACACCTTC.

The V call is TRBV27, the J call TRBJ2-7; the D gene could be TRBD1 or TRBD2 (5 bases each). The CDR3 spans 13 residues. Germline V CDR1 and CDR2: MNHEY, SMNVEV (reference sequence). V dropped 3 bases and J dropped 6 bases, with 12 bases sitting between them. The DNA for the CDR3 is TGTGCCAGCAGTTTGGGGGAGCTAGGCGAGCAGTACTTC. It encodes CASSLGELGEQYF.

The sample holds a few counts of this clone. The J gene is TRBJ1-6, the V gene TRBV27; D is undetermined. Germline V gene data show CDR1 as MNHEY and CDR2 as SMNVEV (reference sequence). The CDR3 covers 15 residues. V was trimmed by 5 bases and J by 9 bases, leaving 17 bases between them. The chain's CDR3 is CASSLSAEGLSPLHF. The DNA of the CDR3 is TGTGCCAGCAGTCTTAGCGCAGAGGGCCTTTCACCCCTCCACTTT.

V and J are TRBV2 and TRBJ1-2; 7 positions agree with TRBD1. Looked up from germline, CDR1 is SNHLY and CDR2 is FYNNEI. V trimming: 4 bases; J trimming: 1 base; junction bases outside the gene matches: 6. This CDR3 is built from 15 residues. CDR3 loop: CASSATGVFNYGYTF. CDR3 nucleotides: TGTGCCAGCAGTGCCACAGGGGTGTTTAACTATGGCTACACCTTC.